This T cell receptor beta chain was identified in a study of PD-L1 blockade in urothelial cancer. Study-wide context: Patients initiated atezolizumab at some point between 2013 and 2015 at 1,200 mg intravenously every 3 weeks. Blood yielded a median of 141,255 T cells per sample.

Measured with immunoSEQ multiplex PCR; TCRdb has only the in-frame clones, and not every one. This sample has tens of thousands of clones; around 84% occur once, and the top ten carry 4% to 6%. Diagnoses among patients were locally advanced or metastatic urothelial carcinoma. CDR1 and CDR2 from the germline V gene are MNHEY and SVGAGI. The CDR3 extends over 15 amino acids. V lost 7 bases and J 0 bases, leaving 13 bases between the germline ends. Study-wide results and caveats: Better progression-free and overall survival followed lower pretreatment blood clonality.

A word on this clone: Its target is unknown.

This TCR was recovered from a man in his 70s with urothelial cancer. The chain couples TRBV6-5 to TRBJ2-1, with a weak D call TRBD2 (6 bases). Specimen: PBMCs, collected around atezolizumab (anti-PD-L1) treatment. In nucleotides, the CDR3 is TGTGCCAGCACCAAGGGACTTCTCTCCTACAATGAGCAGTTCTTC. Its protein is CASTKGLLSYNEQFF.